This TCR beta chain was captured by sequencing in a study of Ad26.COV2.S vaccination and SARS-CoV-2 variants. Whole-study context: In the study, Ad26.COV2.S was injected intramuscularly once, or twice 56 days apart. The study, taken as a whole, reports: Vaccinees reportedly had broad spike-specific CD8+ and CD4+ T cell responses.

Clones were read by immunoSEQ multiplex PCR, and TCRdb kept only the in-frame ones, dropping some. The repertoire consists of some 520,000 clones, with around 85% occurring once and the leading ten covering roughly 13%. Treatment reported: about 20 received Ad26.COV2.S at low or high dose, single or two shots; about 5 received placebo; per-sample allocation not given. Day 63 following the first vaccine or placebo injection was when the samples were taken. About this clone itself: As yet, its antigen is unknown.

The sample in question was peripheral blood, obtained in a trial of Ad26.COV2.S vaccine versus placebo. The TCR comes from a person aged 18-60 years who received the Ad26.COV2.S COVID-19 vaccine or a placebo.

The CDR3 DNA sequence: TGCGCCAGCAGCCAAGATCTGTCGACCGTCTATGGCTACACCTTC. Its protein is CASSQDLSTVYGYTF. The chain is built from TRBV4-3 and TRBJ1-2; D gene unclear. The length of the CDR3 is 15 residues. The germline V gene has CDR1 LGHNA and CDR2 YSLEER. V lost 0 bases, J lost 4 bases, and 12 bases lay in between.